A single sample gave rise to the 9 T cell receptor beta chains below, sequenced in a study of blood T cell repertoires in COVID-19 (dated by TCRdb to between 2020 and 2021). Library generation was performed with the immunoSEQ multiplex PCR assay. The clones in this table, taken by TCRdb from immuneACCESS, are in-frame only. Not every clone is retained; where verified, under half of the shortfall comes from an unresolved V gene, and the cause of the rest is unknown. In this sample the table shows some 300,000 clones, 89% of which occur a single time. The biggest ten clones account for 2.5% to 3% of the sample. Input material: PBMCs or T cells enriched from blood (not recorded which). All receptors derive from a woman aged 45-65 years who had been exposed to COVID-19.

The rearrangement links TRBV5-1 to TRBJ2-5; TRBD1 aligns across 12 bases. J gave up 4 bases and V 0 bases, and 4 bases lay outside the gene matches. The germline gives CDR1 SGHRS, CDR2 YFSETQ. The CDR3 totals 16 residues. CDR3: CASSLAGGQGAETQYF. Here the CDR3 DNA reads TGCGCCAGCAGCTTGGCCGGGGGACAGGGGGCAGAGACCCAGTACTTC.

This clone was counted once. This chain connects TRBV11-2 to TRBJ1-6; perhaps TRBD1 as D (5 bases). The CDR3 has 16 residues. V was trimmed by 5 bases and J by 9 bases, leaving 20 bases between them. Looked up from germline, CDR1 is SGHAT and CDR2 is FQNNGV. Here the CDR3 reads CASSKQDYGAISPLHF. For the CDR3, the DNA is TGTGCCAGCAGCAAACAGGACTATGGGGCGATTTCACCCCTCCACTTT.

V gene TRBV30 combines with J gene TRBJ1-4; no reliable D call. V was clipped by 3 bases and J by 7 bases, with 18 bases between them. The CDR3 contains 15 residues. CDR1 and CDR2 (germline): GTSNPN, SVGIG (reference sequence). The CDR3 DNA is TGTGCCTGGAGATTAAGTTCCTCTACCCTTGAAAAACTGTTTTTT. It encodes CAWRLSSSTLEKLFF.

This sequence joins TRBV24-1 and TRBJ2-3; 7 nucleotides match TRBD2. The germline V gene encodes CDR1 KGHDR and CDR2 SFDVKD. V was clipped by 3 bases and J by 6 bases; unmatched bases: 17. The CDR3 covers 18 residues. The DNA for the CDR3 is TGTGCCACCAGTGATCCCCGACGTCATTGGGGGGGGTTGGATACGCAGTATTTT. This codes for CATSDPRRHWGGLDTQYF.

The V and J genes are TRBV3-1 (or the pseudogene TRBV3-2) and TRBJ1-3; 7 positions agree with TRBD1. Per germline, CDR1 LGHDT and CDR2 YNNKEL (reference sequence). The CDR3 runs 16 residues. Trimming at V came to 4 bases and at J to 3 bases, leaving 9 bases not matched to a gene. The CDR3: CASSPGTGVFGNTIYF. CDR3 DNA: TGTGCCAGCAGCCCCGGCACAGGGGTGTTTGGAAACACCATATATTTT.

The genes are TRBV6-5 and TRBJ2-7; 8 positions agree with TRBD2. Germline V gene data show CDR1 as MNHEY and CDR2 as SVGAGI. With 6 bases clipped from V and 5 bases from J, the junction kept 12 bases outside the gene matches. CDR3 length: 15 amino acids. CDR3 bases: TGTGCCAGCAGGCTCGGGGGGGCGCTCCCCCACGAGCAGTACTTC. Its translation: CASRLGGALPHEQYF.

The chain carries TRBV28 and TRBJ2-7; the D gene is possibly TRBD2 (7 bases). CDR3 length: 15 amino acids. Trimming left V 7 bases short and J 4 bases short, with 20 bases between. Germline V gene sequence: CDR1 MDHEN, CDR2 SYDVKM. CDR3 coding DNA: TGTGCCAGCACTTCCGGACGGGGGGCGGTGTACGAGCAGTACTTC. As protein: CASTSGRGAVYEQYF.

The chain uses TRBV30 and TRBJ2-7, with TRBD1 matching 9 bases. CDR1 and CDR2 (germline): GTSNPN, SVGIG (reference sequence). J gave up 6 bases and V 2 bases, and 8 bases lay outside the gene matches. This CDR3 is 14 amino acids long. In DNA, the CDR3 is TGTGCCTGGAGTAACAACAGGGGGCTGGTCGAGCAGTACTTC. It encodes CAWSNNRGLVEQYF.

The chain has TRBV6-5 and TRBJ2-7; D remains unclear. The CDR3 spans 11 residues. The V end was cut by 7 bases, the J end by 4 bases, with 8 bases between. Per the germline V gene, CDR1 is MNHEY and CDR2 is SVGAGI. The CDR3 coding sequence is TGTGCCAGCACCTTTATTTACGAGCAGTACTTC. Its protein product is CASTFIYEQYF.